The source of this T cell receptor beta chain is a study of cytomegalovirus exposure and HLA in healthy donors. PCR employed 60 Vbeta and 13 Jbeta primers. Measured with immunoSEQ multiplex PCR; TCRdb has only the in-frame clones, and not every one. The sample holds just over 95,000 clones, about four fifths seen once. CDR1 is MNHNY, CDR2 SVGAGI, per germline (reference sequence). The CDR3 runs 14 residues. Trimming left V 8 bases short and J 3 bases short, with 14 bases between. The chain carries TRBV6-6 and TRBJ1-3; a weak D match, TRBD1 (5 bases). Sequencing was carried out using PBMCs. This TCR was sampled from a human donor in good health. CDR3: CASRDSLHGNTIYF. In DNA, the CDR3 is TGTGCCAGCCGTGACAGCCTGCATGGAAACACCATATATTTT.